This TCR beta chain appears in the sequencing data of a study of blood T cell repertoires in COVID-19. The V and J ends lost 0 bases and 7 bases, in that order; junction bases with no gene match: 6. From germline, CDR1 is LGHNA and CDR2 YSLEER. The CDR3 consists of 15 residues. This clone was seen only a few times. In the study's own analysis: Reference gene primer amplification in the assay estimated nucleated cell counts. Sequencing used immunoSEQ multiplex PCR; TCRdb keeps in-frame clones, though not all of them. That table supplies the V and J calls and clone size; D and trimming were determined from the DNA. The sample includes around 200,000 clones, around 84% of them seen just once.

The rearrangement joins TRBV4-3 to TRBJ1-2, with TRBD1 identical over 9 bases. The source of this sequence is a man between 40 and 49 years old with active or convalescent COVID-19. The sequencing input was peripheral blood. The CDR3 DNA follows: TGCGCCAGCAGCCAAGACGGGACAGGGAGGATTGGCTACACCTTC. This encodes CASSQDGTGRIGYTF.